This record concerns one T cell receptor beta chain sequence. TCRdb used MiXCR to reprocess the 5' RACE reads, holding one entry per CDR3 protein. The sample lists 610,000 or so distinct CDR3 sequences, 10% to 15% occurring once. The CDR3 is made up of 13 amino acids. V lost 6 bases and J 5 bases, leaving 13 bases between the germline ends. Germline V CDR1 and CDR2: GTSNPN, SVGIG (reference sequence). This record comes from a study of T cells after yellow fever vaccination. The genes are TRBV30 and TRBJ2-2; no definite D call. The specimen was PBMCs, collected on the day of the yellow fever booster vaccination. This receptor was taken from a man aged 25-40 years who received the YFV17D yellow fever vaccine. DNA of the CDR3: TGTGCCTGCTTTCGCCCATCAACCGGGGAGCTGTTTTTT. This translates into CACFRPSTGELFF.